One sample yielded the 3 T cell receptor beta chains listed below, sequenced in a study of blood T cells in healthy people across ages. A sample-barcoded 5' primer and a J-beta primer mix were used in a second PCR of roughly 7 to 11 cycles. One entry per CDR3 protein, called by TCRdb with MiXCR from the 5' RACE reads. The sample contains 450,000 to 700,000 distinct CDR3 sequences, 27% of which appear only once. The source material was blood. The source is a woman in her seventies in good health.

This clonotype was found a few times. J is TRBJ2-5 and V is TRBV7-9; D tentatively fits TRBD1 or TRBD2 (5 bases each). The J call may be in error: the DNA end matches TRBJ2-1 better. Germline V gene sequence: CDR1 SEHNR, CDR2 FQNEAQ (reference sequence). The CDR3 loop spans 15 amino acids. The DNA of the CDR3 is TGTGCCAGCAGCTTATCCTTAGGGACCCTCAATGAGCAGTTCTTC. It codes for CASSLSLGTLNEQFF.

The chain is built from TRBV29-1 and TRBJ1-4; D may be TRBD1 (5 bases). Trimming left V 6 bases short and J 4 bases short, with 12 bases between. The CDR3 has 13 residues. Germline V gene sequence: CDR1 SQVTM, CDR2 ANQGSEA. CDR3 protein: CSVTRQLNEKLFF. The CDR3 DNA reads TGCAGCGTGACCCGACAGCTTAATGAAAAACTGTTTTTT. Together with reference TRBV29-1 and TRBJ1-4, the CDR3 gives the full variable domain: SAVISQKPSRDICQRGTSLTIQCQVDSQVTMMFWYRQQPGQSLTLIATANQGSEATYESGFVIDKFPISRPNLTFSTLTVSNMSPEDSSIYLCSVTRQLNEKLFFGSGTQLSVL.

This clonotype was counted a few times. One end of the junction does not line up with germline, which may come from a read error. The chain combines TRBV5-1 with TRBJ2-3; the D is unclear. The CDR3 loop spans 16 amino acids. CDR1 is SGHRS, CDR2 YFSETQ, per germline. CDR3: CASSLGPSSGTDTQYF. For the CDR3, the DNA is TGCGCCAGCAGCTTGGGGCCTAGTTCGGGCACAGACACGCAGTATTTT.